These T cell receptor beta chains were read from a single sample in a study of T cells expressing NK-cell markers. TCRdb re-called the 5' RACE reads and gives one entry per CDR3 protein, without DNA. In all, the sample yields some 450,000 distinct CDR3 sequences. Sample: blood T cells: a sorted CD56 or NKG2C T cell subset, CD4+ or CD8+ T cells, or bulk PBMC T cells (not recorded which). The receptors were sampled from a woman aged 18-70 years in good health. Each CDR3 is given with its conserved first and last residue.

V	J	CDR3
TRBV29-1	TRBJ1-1	CSVHRGNTEAFF
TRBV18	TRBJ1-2	CASSPADTSNYGYTF
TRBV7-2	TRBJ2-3	CASSLRRAGGDTQYF
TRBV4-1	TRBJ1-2	CASSQVLQGYGYTF
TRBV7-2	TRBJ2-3	CASSHYRRSTDTQYF
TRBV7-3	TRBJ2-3	CASSFVRALRDTQYF
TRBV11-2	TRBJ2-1	CASSLGPSGNEQFF
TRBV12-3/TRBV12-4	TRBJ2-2	CASSLGGNTGELFF
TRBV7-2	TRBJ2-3	CASSFSGTVIADTQYF
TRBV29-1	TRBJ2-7	CSVGTGGLYEQYF
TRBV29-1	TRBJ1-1	CSVERRAANTEAFF
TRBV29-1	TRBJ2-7	CSVVQGKVSEQYF
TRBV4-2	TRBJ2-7	CASSQDLGGTGKYF
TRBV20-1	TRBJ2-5	CSATELGIQETQYF
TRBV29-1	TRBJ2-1	CSVVRTGGPDNEQFF
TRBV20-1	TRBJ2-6	CSASMTQGPFSSGANVLTF
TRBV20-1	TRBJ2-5	CSAKKGETQYF
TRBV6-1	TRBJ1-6	CASTQGAVSPLHF
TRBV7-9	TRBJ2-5	CASSPASRETQYF
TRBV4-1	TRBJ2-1	CASSLALTVNEQFF
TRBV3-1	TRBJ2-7	CASSQGRTSGRQQYF
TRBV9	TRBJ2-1	CASSAASGHYNEQFF
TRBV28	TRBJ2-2	CASLGLAGVNTGELFF
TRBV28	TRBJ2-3	CASSYPTGEADTQYF
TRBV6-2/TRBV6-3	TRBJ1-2	CASSYPDRIYGYTF
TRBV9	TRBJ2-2	CASSVWGNGELFF
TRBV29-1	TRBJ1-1	CSGWRGLSTEAFF
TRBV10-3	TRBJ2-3	CAIMAGLDADTQYF
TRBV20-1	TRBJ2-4	CSARGQRGFGIQYF
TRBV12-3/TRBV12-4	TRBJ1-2	CASRPRDRDGYTF
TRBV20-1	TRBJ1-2	CSAITGQGNYGYTF
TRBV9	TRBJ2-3	CASSVVGVPDTQYF
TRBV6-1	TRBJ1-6	CASSATLYSSYNSPLHF
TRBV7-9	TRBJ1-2	CASSLGGTSISDGYTF
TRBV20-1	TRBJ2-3	CTGDSYGTDTQYF
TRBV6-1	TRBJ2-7	CAPQSQGVYEQYF
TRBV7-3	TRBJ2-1	CASSLSAGERNNEQFF
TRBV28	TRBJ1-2	CASSTIQGAYGYTF
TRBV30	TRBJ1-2	CAWSVQDNYGYTF
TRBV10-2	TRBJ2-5	CASSEDRLAGDRIQYF
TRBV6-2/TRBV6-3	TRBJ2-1	CASSYRQAFSEQFF